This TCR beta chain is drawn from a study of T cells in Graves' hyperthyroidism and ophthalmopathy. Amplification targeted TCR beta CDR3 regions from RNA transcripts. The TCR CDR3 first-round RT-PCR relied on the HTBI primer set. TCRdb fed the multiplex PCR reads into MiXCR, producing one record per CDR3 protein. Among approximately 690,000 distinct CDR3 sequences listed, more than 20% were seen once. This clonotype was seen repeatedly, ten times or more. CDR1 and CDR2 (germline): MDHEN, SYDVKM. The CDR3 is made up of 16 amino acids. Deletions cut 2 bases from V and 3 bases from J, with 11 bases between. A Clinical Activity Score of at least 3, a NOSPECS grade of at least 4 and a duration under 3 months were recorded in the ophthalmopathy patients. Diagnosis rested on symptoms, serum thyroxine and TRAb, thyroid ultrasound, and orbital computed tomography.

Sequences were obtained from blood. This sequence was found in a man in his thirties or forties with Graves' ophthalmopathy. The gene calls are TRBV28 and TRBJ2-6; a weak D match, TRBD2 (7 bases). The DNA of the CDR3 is TGTGCCAGCAGTTTAGGGGGGGCATATGGGGCCAACGTCCTGACTTTC. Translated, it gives CASSLGGAYGANVLTF.